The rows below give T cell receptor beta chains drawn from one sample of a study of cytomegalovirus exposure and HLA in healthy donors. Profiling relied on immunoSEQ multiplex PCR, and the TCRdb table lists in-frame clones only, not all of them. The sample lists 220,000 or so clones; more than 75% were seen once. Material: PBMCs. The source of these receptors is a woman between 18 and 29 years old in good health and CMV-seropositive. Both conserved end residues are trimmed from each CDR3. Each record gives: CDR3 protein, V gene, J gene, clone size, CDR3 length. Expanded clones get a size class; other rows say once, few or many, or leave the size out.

CDR3aa: ASSFTGGVSTDTQY; v_gene: TRBV11-2; j_gene: TRBJ2-3; abundance: few; len: 14
CDR3aa: ASSDRGQVQF; v_gene: TRBV28; j_gene: TRBJ2-1; abundance: NA; len: 10
CDR3aa: SVEVAVPETQY; v_gene: TRBV29-1; j_gene: TRBJ2-5; abundance: once; len: 11
CDR3aa: ASSWPGWSGEQY; v_gene: TRBV5-8; j_gene: TRBJ2-7; abundance: NA; len: 12
CDR3aa: SVRDGSGFPGVYEQY; v_gene: TRBV29-1; j_gene: TRBJ2-7; abundance: NA; len: 15
CDR3aa: ASSVAMAGVDSYNEQF; v_gene: TRBV9; j_gene: TRBJ2-1; abundance: NA; len: 16
CDR3aa: ASRAGQGETEAF; v_gene: TRBV28; j_gene: TRBJ1-1; abundance: once; len: 12
CDR3aa: ASSASNQPQH; v_gene: TRBV9; j_gene: TRBJ1-5; abundance: once; len: 10
CDR3aa: ASSWGLLAGQETQY; v_gene: TRBV5-1; j_gene: TRBJ2-5; abundance: NA; len: 14
CDR3aa: ASSLSRQGYYPQH; v_gene: TRBV27; j_gene: TRBJ1-5; abundance: NA; len: 13
CDR3aa: ASRTVVVNANTGELF; v_gene: TRBV27; j_gene: TRBJ2-2; abundance: NA; len: 15
CDR3aa: ASNEDNEQF; v_gene: TRBV19; j_gene: TRBJ2-1; abundance: few; len: 9
CDR3aa: ASSQDTTEGLNEQF; v_gene: TRBV14; j_gene: TRBJ2-1; abundance: NA; len: 14
CDR3aa: ASSPTGVGQPQH; v_gene: TRBV18; j_gene: TRBJ1-5; abundance: NA; len: 12
CDR3aa: ASSDRPTDFYEQY; v_gene: TRBV9; j_gene: TRBJ2-7; abundance: once; len: 13
CDR3aa: ASGQFRVYEQF; v_gene: TRBV19; j_gene: TRBJ2-1; abundance: NA; len: 11
CDR3aa: ASSSPLGEQY; v_gene: TRBV5-4; j_gene: TRBJ2-7; abundance: NA; len: 10
CDR3aa: ASRTPGQGGILGYT; v_gene: TRBV19; j_gene: TRBJ1-2; abundance: NA; len: 14
CDR3aa: ASSQDRYNEQF; v_gene: TRBV5-4; j_gene: TRBJ2-1; abundance: NA; len: 11
CDR3aa: ASSPPRTGGYNEQF; v_gene: TRBV18; j_gene: TRBJ2-1; abundance: NA; len: 14